This entry lists 23 T cell receptor beta chains sequenced from one sample in a study of early T cells in non-severe SARS-CoV-2 infection. Each CDR3 protein gets one entry after TCRdb re-called the 5' RACE reads with MiXCR. The repertoire includes about 64,000 distinct CDR3 sequences, roughly 18% of them detected once, and about 8.4% sits in the top ten. Specimen: whole blood, collected at baseline. These receptors were obtained from an adult who was a healthcare worker with PCR-confirmed SARS-CoV-2 infection or an uninfected control (not recorded which).

This clonotype was observed many times. The chain is built from TRBV2 and TRBJ2-5, with D hard to call. This CDR3 comprises 13 residues. The germline V gene encodes CDR1 SNHLY and CDR2 FYNNEI. The V gene lost 0 bases and the J gene lost 6 bases, with 8 bases spanning the gap. Written as DNA, the CDR3 is TGTGCCAGCAGTGAAGCAAGGACCCAGACCCAGTACTTC. This encodes CASSEARTQTQYF.

This clonotype was seen a few times. The chain is built from TRBV4-2 and TRBJ2-2; 13 bases are shared with TRBD2. The CDR3 totals 19 residues. Germline values: CDR1 LGHNA, CDR2 YNFKEQ. With V trimmed by 4 bases and J by 6 bases, 14 bases remained unmatched. CDR3 protein: CASSPSGLAGDLGAGELFF. The CDR3 DNA reads as TGTGCCAGCAGCCCTTCCGGACTAGCGGGAGATTTAGGGGCCGGGGAGCTGTTTTTT.

This chain connects TRBV7-2 to TRBJ2-7, with TRBD1 matching over 8 bases. This CDR3 comprises 16 residues. Trimming at V came to 0 bases and at J to 4 bases, leaving 8 bases not matched to a gene. Germline V gene lookup returns CDR1 SGHTA and CDR2 FQGNSA. The CDR3 spells CASSLAPRDRYYEQYF. The CDR3 bases are TGTGCCAGCAGCTTAGCCCCCCGGGACAGGTATTACGAGCAGTACTTC.

This clonotype was picked up a small number of times. The V and J genes are TRBV20-1 and TRBJ2-3; 11 bases agree with TRBD2. CDR3 length: 14 amino acids. V dropped 4 bases and J dropped 1; count of bases not matched to a gene: 1. Germline values: CDR1 DFQATT, CDR2 SNEGSKA (reference sequence). CDR3 nucleotide sequence: TGCAGTGCTATGACTAGCGGGGGCACAGATACGCAGTATTTT. It specifies CSAMTSGGTDTQYF.

The chain joins TRBV24-1 to TRBJ2-1, with unresolved D. CDR1 and CDR2 (germline): KGHDR, SFDVKD. This CDR3 is built from 13 residues. Trimming took off 5 bases at V and 7 bases at J, with 11 bases between the two ends. CDR3 amino acids: CATSGPTQNEQFF. CDR3 nucleotides: TGTGCCACCAGTGGTCCGACTCAAAATGAGCAGTTCTTC.

The genes are TRBV19 and TRBJ2-3, with a tentative D call TRBD2 (7 bases). The CDR3 extends over 14 amino acids. V was pared by 9 bases and J by 1 base, with 14 bases between. The germline gives CDR1 LNHDA, CDR2 SQIVND (reference sequence). Here the CDR3 reads CASRRGGGTDTQYF. CDR3 in DNA: TGTGCCAGCCGAAGGGGGGGGGGCACAGATACGCAGTATTTT.

A few counts support this clonotype. The chain combines TRBV4-3 with TRBJ2-7; weak D call: TRBD2 (6 bases). V was trimmed by 0 bases and J by 3 bases, leaving 18 bases between them. CDR3 length equals 17 residues. Germline assignment: CDR1 LGHNA and CDR2 YSLEER. The CDR3 DNA sequence: TGCGCCAGCAGCCAAGATTGTTGGGACTTTCAATTCTACGAGCAGTACTTC. Translation: CASSQDCWDFQFYEQYF.

This clonotype was recorded at least ten times. The chain employs TRBV28 and TRBJ2-7; 10 bases map to TRBD1. The CDR3 runs 18 residues. Trimming at V came to 4 bases and at J to 4 bases, leaving 16 bases not matched to a gene. Germline V lookup: CDR1 MDHEN, CDR2 SYDVKM. The CDR3 protein is CASSSLTSGTGALYEQYF. The DNA for the CDR3 is TGTGCCAGCAGTTCACTTACTTCCGGGACAGGGGCCCTATACGAGCAGTACTTC. Complete variable domain (other parts from reference TRBV28 and TRBJ2-7): DVKVTQSSRYLVKRTGEKVFLECVQDMDHENMFWYRQDPGLGLRLIYFSYDVKMKEKGDIPEGYSVSREKKERFSLILESASTNQTSMYLCASSSLTSGTGALYEQYFGPGTRLTVT.

This chain links TRBV4-3 with TRBJ2-3; 8 bases align to TRBD2. The CDR3 spans 16 residues. V was clipped by 2 bases and J by 1 base; unmatched bases: 5. In germline, CDR1 is LGHNA, CDR2 YSLEER. The CDR3 loop is CASSQFRREGTDTQYF. Here the CDR3 DNA reads TGCGCCAGCAGCCAATTCCGGCGGGAGGGCACAGATACGCAGTATTTT.

V gene TRBV5-1 combines with J gene TRBJ2-7; TRBD1 might be the D (6 bases). Germline-derived CDR1 and CDR2 are SGHRS and YFSETQ. The CDR3 is made up of 13 amino acids. V was trimmed by 3 bases and J by 0 bases, leaving 7 bases between them. The CDR3 DNA sequence: TGCGCCAGCAGCTGGACAGTCTCCTACGAGCAGTACTTC. Translation: CASSWTVSYEQYF.

In this sample, this clonotype turned up a few times. This sequence joins TRBV29-1 and TRBJ1-5; 8 bases line up with TRBD1. Per germline, CDR1 SQVTM and CDR2 ANQGSEA. CDR3 length: 13 residues. V dropped 4 bases and J dropped 2; count of bases not matched to a gene: 1. CDR3 region: CSVGQGRNQPQHF. The CDR3 DNA reads TGCAGCGTTGGACAGGGGCGCAATCAGCCCCAGCATTTT.

This clonotype was counted ten times or more. CDR3: CSVGGQGNQPQHF. The CDR3 DNA sequence: TGCAGCGTTGGCGGACAGGGCAATCAGCCCCAGCATTTT. The gene calls are TRBV29-1 and TRBJ1-5; TRBD1 aligns across 7 bases. Germline V CDR1 and CDR2: SQVTM, ANQGSEA. The ends lost 4 bases at V and 2 bases at J; junction bases unmatched: 2. The CDR3 sequence is 13 residues long.

The chain links TRBV9 to TRBJ1-2; 7 bases align to TRBD1. V was pared by 0 bases and J by 4 bases, with 9 bases of the junction left unmatched. The CDR3 covers 16 residues. Germline CDR1 SGDLS, CDR2 YYNGEE. The CDR3 DNA reads TGTGCCAGCAGCGTAGGCCGAGGGGGCACCAGCTATGGCTACACCTTC. Residues: CASSVGRGGTSYGYTF.

This clonotype was observed a few times. This chain joins TRBV2 and TRBJ2-2; TRBD2 aligns across 12 bases. The trim removed 6 bases at V and 11 bases at J, leaving 16 bases unmatched. Germline CDR1 and CDR2: SNHLY and FYNNEI. The CDR3 sequence is 17 residues long. The CDR3 sequence is CASRHTSGGPPRGELFF. CDR3 nucleotide sequence: TGTGCCAGCAGACATACTAGCGGGGGGCCCCCTCGCGGAGAGCTGTTTTTT. Supplemented by reference TRBV2 and TRBJ2-2, the full variable domain reads EPEVTQTPSHQVTQMGQEVILRCVPISNHLYFYWYRQILGQKVEFLVSFYNNEISEKSEIFDDQFSVERPDGSNFTLKIRSTKLEDSAMYFCASRHTSGGPPRGELFFGEGSRLTVL.

The chain carries TRBV29-1 and TRBJ2-4, with 7 bases fitting TRBD1. The CDR3 runs to 14 residues. In germline, CDR1 is SQVTM, CDR2 ANQGSEA. Trimming cost V 6 bases and J 0 bases; bases outside gene matches: 5. The CDR3 coding sequence is TGCAGCGTGGTGGGACAGCTAGCCAAAAACATTCAGTACTTC. The encoded protein is CSVVGQLAKNIQYF.

The rearrangement joins TRBV30 to TRBJ1-2, with D perhaps TRBD1 (5 bases). Germline V gene lookup returns CDR1 GTSNPN and CDR2 SVGIG (reference sequence). V was trimmed by 4 bases and J by 4 bases, leaving 22 bases between them. The CDR3 totals 16 residues. The CDR3 DNA is TGTGCCTGGACCCCGGGGGGACGTTTCCCCTCCTATGGCTACACCTTC. As protein: CAWTPGGRFPSYGYTF.

This clonotype has a handful of counts. The rearrangement uses TRBV18 and TRBJ2-1; TRBD2 agrees at 12 bases. Germline lookup yields CDR1 KGHSH and CDR2 LQKENI. This CDR3 is 18 amino acids long. Trimming took 3 bases from V and 8 from J; bases not matched to a gene: 14. CDR3 residues: CASSPLAQLAGGPYEQFF. CDR3 DNA: TGTGCCAGCTCACCTTTAGCCCAGCTAGCGGGAGGGCCCTATGAGCAGTTCTTC.

The chain links TRBV3-1 to TRBJ2-3; D might be TRBD2 (5 bases). The CDR3 is 18 amino acids. V shed 1 base and J shed 2 bases, with 19 bases lying between them. Germline values: CDR1 LGHDT, CDR2 YNNKEL (reference sequence). The CDR3 sequence is CASSQGFFSLADTDTQYF. The CDR3 bases are TGTGCCAGCAGCCAAGGGTTTTTCTCGCTAGCTGACACAGATACGCAGTATTTT.

This clonotype was observed many times. The DNA of the CDR3 is TGTGCCAGCAGCAACAGGATTAAGGACGAAAAACTGTTTTTT. Residues: CASSNRIKDEKLFF. This chain uses TRBV12-3 or TRBV12-4 with TRBJ1-4; the D gene is possibly TRBD1 (5 bases). This CDR3 is 14 amino acids long. The V end was cut by 6 bases, the J end by 8 bases, with 16 bases between.

The V and J genes are TRBV2 and TRBJ2-3; D is ambiguous. V shed 3 bases and J shed 4 bases, with 11 bases lying between them. There are 14 residues in the CDR3. Germline CDR1 SNHLY, CDR2 FYNNEI. In DNA, the CDR3 is TGTGCCAGCAGTGATTTGGGATTGGCAGATACGCAGTATTTT. Protein: CASSDLGLADTQYF. The entire variable domain, with the rest obtained from reference TRBV2 and TRBJ2-3, is as follows: EPEVTQTPSHQVTQMGQEVILRCVPISNHLYFYWYRQILGQKVEFLVSFYNNEISEKSEIFDDQFSVERPDGSNFTLKIRSTKLEDSAMYFCASSDLGLADTQYFGPGTRLTVL.

Only a few counts were recorded for this clonotype. The chain has TRBV9 and TRBJ1-3; D perhaps matches TRBD1 (5 bases). CDR3 length equals 16 residues. Germline-derived CDR1 and CDR2 are SGDLS and YYNGEE. The V gene lost 4 bases and the J gene lost 0 bases, with 14 bases spanning the gap. The CDR3: CASSSGLLSSGNTIYF. Here the CDR3 DNA reads TGTGCCAGCAGCTCGGGACTTCTCTCCTCTGGAAACACCATATATTTT.

This clonotype was counted a few times. The chain employs TRBV18 and TRBJ2-5; D perhaps matches TRBD2 (5 bases). The CDR3 contains 13 residues. Germline CDR1 reads KGHSH; CDR2 reads LQKENI. The germline V and J ends were trimmed by 3 bases and 2 bases, with 7 bases remaining between them. The CDR3 DNA follows: TGTGCCAGCTCACCCCCGGGGCAAGAGACCCAGTACTTC. This codes for CASSPPGQETQYF. Full variable domain (rest looked up from reference TRBV18 and TRBJ2-5): NAGVMQNPRHLVRRRGQEARLRCSPMKGHSHVYWYRQLPEEGLKFMVYLQKENIIDESGMPKERFSAEFPKEGPSILRIQQVVRGDSAAYFCASSPPGQETQYFGPGTRLLVL.

J is TRBJ1-1 and V is TRBV28; D is uncertain. The CDR3 totals 13 residues. Trimming removed 7 bases at V and 1 base at J, with 10 bases between. In germline, CDR1 is MDHEN, CDR2 SYDVKM. CDR3 sequence (DNA): TGTGCCAGCATCCGACCCACGAACACTGAAGCTTTCTTT. As protein: CASIRPTNTEAFF. Looking up the rest from reference TRBV28 and TRBJ1-1 gives the full variable domain: DVKVTQSSRYLVKRTGEKVFLECVQDMDHENMFWYRQDPGLGLRLIYFSYDVKMKEKGDIPEGYSVSREKKERFSLILESASTNQTSMYLCASIRPTNTEAFFGQGTRLTVV.